This TCR beta chain originates from a study of cytomegalovirus exposure and HLA in healthy donors. PCR used 60 Vbeta primers and 13 Jbeta primers. Repertoires were generated with immunoSEQ multiplex PCR, while TCRdb's copy carries only in-frame clones and drops some. Here the sample spans about 180,000 clones, around 80% being singletons. About this clone: As yet, its antigen is unknown.

Study-level findings and limits: Later on, an analysis found that several of the most significant clusters appeared to be linked to common viral pathogens, which included parvovirus B19.

The germline V gene has CDR1 GTSNPN and CDR2 SVGIG (reference sequence). CDR3 length equals 12 residues. Trimming left V 5 bases short and J 2 bases short, with 9 bases between. The specimen sequenced was PBMCs. The chain links TRBV30 to TRBJ2-5; tentatively, D is TRBD2 (6 bases). The TCR comes from a woman aged 35 to 49 in good health and CMV-seronegative. In DNA form, the CDR3 reads TGTGCCTGGGGGGCGGGGCAAGAGACCCAGTACTTC. It is translated as CAWGAGQETQYF. The full variable domain, completed using reference TRBV30 and TRBJ2-5, is SQTIHQWPATLVQPVGSPLSLECTVEGTSNPNLYWYRQAAGRGLQLLFYSVGIGQISSEVPQNLSASRPQDRQFILSSKKLLLSDSGFYLCAWGAGQETQYFGPGTRLLVL.